Following are 9 T cell receptor beta chains from one sample sequenced in a study of T cells in Graves' hyperthyroidism and ophthalmopathy. RNA transcripts provided the source from which TCR beta CDR3 regions were amplified. Initially, a first-round RT-PCR of the TCR CDR3 employed the HTBI primer set. TCRdb analysed the multiplex PCR reads with MiXCR anew, one entry per CDR3 protein. This sample yields fewer than 900,000 distinct CDR3 sequences, of which roughly 15% are seen a single time; 8.4% belongs to the top ten. Sequencing used blood. Receptor source: a man aged 18-30 years with Graves' hyperthyroidism.

This clonotype has at least ten counts. The J gene is TRBJ1-1, the V gene TRBV27; D call uncertain. V was cut by 3 bases and J by 5 bases, with 19 bases left in between. The germline gives CDR1 MNHEY, CDR2 SMNVEV (reference sequence). The CDR3 spans 16 residues. DNA for the CDR3: TGTGCCAGCAGTTTGGCTCGGGCGCAAACTTCGACTGAAGCTTTCTTT. Its protein product is CASSLARAQTSTEAFF.

This clonotype has just a few counts. J is TRBJ2-1 and V is TRBV7-9; unclear D gene. Germline assignment: CDR1 SEHNR and CDR2 FQNEAQ (reference sequence). Between the trimmed V and J ends, which lost 2 bases and 4 bases, there was a span of 9 bases. This CDR3 comprises 14 residues. For the CDR3, the DNA is TGTGCCAGCAGCTTAAGCTTGGGGTACAATGAGCAGTTCTTC. Residues: CASSLSLGYNEQFF.

This clonotype showed up just a few times. V and J are TRBV19 and TRBJ1-5; no reliable D call. This CDR3 spans 16 amino acids. Germline CDR1 and CDR2: LNHDA and SQIVND (reference sequence). With 6 bases removed from V and 0 bases from J, the gap between germline ends came to 15 bases. The CDR3 reads CASSPRPSYSNQPQHF. CDR3 nucleotides: TGTGCCAGTAGCCCTCGGCCGAGCTATAGCAATCAGCCCCAGCATTTT. Full variable domain (missing parts from reference TRBV19 and TRBJ1-5): DGGITQSPKYLFRKEGQNVTLSCEQNLNHDAMYWYRQDPGQGLRLIYYSQIVNDFQKGDIAEGYSVSREKKESFPLTVTSAQKNPTAFYLCASSPRPSYSNQPQHFGDGTRLSIL.

This clonotype was picked up a small number of times. The chain couples TRBV10-3 to TRBJ2-1, with 7 bases matching TRBD2. The trim removed 8 bases at V and 3 bases at J, leaving 10 bases unmatched. Germline assignment: CDR1 ENHRY and CDR2 SYGVKD. The CDR3 spans 15 residues. This chain's CDR3 is CAIGATSRNYNEQFF. CDR3 bases: TGTGCCATCGGGGCGACTAGCAGAAACTACAATGAGCAGTTCTTC.

In its sample, this clonotype was seen a few times. This rearrangement joins TRBV28 to TRBJ2-7; 10 nucleotides line up with TRBD1. Germline V CDR1 and CDR2: MDHEN, SYDVKM. V shed 1 base, J shed 4 bases, and the junction held 7 bases outside the gene matches. The CDR3 contains 16 residues. The CDR3, as DNA: TGTGCCAGCAGTTTATACCTACGGACAGGGGGGTACGAGCAGTACTTC. It is translated as CASSLYLRTGGYEQYF.

This clonotype has more than one count but fewer than ten. The chain couples TRBV10-1 to TRBJ2-7; D uncertain. Deletions cut 3 bases from V and 5 bases from J, with 11 bases between. This CDR3 is 13 amino acids long. Looked up from germline, CDR1 is WNHNN and CDR2 is SYGVQD (reference sequence). CDR3 sequence: CASSDPGSHEQYF. For the CDR3, the DNA is TGCGCCAGCAGTGATCCCGGCAGCCACGAGCAGTACTTC.

The table lists this clonotype with many counts. The genes are TRBV11-2 and TRBJ2-5, with D possibly matching TRBD2 (6 bases). Germline V CDR1 and CDR2: SGHAT, FQNNGV. V was cut by 5 bases and J by 2 bases, with 12 bases left in between. This CDR3 contains 14 residues. The CDR3 bases are TGTGCCAGCAGCCCTCGGACTACTCAAGAGACCCAGTACTTC. Translated, it gives CASSPRTTQETQYF.

This sequence joins TRBV2 and TRBJ1-3, with TRBD1 as a possible D gene (5 bases). With 7 bases removed from V and 4 bases from J, the gap between germline ends came to 14 bases. Germline loops: CDR1 SNHLY, CDR2 FYNNEI. There are 14 residues in the CDR3. The CDR3 sequence: CASTERGSGNTIYF. In nucleotides, the CDR3 is TGTGCCAGCACCGAAAGGGGATCAGGAAACACCATATATTTT.

This clonotype showed up just once. CDR3 residues: CASRIEWQTYEQYF. The CDR3 coding sequence is TGTGCCAGCAGGATTGAGTGGCAGACCTACGAGCAGTACTTC. V is TRBV6-2 or TRBV6-3 and J is TRBJ2-7, with D uncertain. Germline V CDR1 and CDR2: MNHEY, SVGEGT. Trimming removed 6 bases at V and 2 bases at J, with 14 bases between. This CDR3 has 14 residues.